Presented here are 28 T cell receptor beta chains from one specimen sequenced in a study of T cells after yellow fever vaccination. One entry per CDR3 protein results from TCRdb running MiXCR on the 5' RACE reads. The data show 450,000 to 550,000 distinct CDR3 sequences, around a fifth seen once. The sequenced sample was PBMCs, obtained about 21 days after the first yellow fever vaccination. These receptors were obtained from a man in his late teens or twenties who received the YFV17D yellow fever vaccine.

This clonotype was observed once. The J gene is TRBJ2-3, the V gene TRBV21-1; the table's D call TRBD2 went unverified against the DNA. TRBV21-1 is a pseudogene. The CDR3 runs 13 residues. CDR3 in amino acids: CASSLSRRDTQYF. In DNA form, the CDR3 reads TGTGCCAGCAGCCTCTCCCGTAGAGATACGCAGTATTTT.

The rearrangement joins TRBV5-4 to TRBJ2-5, with TRBD2 matching 9 bases. Germline V CDR1 and CDR2: SGHNT, YYREEE (reference sequence). The CDR3 extends over 15 amino acids. J lost 2 bases, V lost 4 bases, and 6 bases had no gene match. Written as DNA, the CDR3 is TGTGCCAGCAGCATCCAAAGCGGGGGGCAAGAGACCCAGTACTTC. Protein: CASSIQSGGQETQYF.

This clonotype was observed a few times. The chain combines TRBV5-6 with TRBJ2-4; 7 bases match TRBD2. CDR1 SGHDT and CDR2 YYEEEE come from the germline V gene. V lost 4 bases to trimming and J lost 3 bases; unmatched junction nucleotides: 10. The CDR3 consists of 16 residues. In DNA form, the CDR3 reads TGTGCCAGCAGCCTGTTGGGGGGGTGGGACAAAAACATTCAGTACTTC. It specifies CASSLLGGWDKNIQYF.

The table lists this clonotype with many counts. This chain links TRBV18 with TRBJ2-7; 9 bases fit TRBD1. Germline V gene data show CDR1 as KGHSH and CDR2 as LQKENI. The CDR3 runs to 15 residues. Trimming took 6 bases from V and 3 from J; bases not matched to a gene: 9. CDR3 sequence (DNA): TGTGCCAGCTCCCCGTCGGGACAGGGTCTCTACGAGCAGTACTTC. This gives the protein CASSPSGQGLYEQYF. Full variable domain (missing parts from reference TRBV18 and TRBJ2-7): NAGVMQNPRHLVRRRGQEARLRCSPMKGHSHVYWYRQLPEEGLKFMVYLQKENIIDESGMPKERFSAEFPKEGPSILRIQQVVRGDSAAYFCASSPSGQGLYEQYFGPGTRLTVT.

This clonotype has only one observation. The V gene is TRBV29-1, the J gene TRBJ2-3, with 7 bases aligning to TRBD2. The V gene end was trimmed by 0 bases and the J gene end by 6 bases; junction bases not matched to a gene: 12. The CDR3 spans 16 residues. Per the germline V gene, CDR1 is SQVTM and CDR2 is ANQGSEA. The CDR3 DNA follows: TGCAGCGTTGAAGATACCACGGAACTAGCGACCGATACGCAGTATTTT. It encodes CSVEDTTELATDTQYF.

This clonotype appeared a few times. CDR3 protein: CASSLEGGGSYEQYF. The CDR3 DNA reads TGCGCCAGCAGCTTGGAAGGGGGGGGATCCTACGAGCAGTACTTC. The J gene is TRBJ2-7, the V gene TRBV5-1; possibly TRBD2 for D (7 bases). In germline, CDR1 is SGHRS, CDR2 YFSETQ. The CDR3 contains 15 residues. V lost 0 bases to trimming and J lost 1 base, with 11 bases between them.

The chain joins TRBV20-1 to TRBJ1-1; 9 bases match TRBD1. The CDR3 loop spans 16 amino acids. In germline, CDR1 is DFQATT, CDR2 SNEGSKA (reference sequence). V dropped 5 bases and J dropped 5; count of bases not matched to a gene: 15. The CDR3 here is CSARQFRDRDGTEAFF. CDR3 sequence (DNA): TGCAGTGCTCGCCAATTCCGGGACAGGGATGGTACTGAAGCTTTCTTT.

This clonotype was detected many times. This chain connects TRBV6-1 to TRBJ1-2; 8 bases agree with TRBD1. Looked up from germline, CDR1 is MNHNS and CDR2 is SASEGT. Trimming removed 4 bases from V and 4 bases from J; junction bases left unmatched: 5. The CDR3 is 14 amino acids. This CDR3 is CASSGAGGAYGYTF. The CDR3, as DNA: TGTGCCAGCAGTGGAGCAGGGGGCGCCTATGGCTACACCTTC.

Only a few counts were recorded for this clonotype. The J gene is TRBJ1-5, the V gene TRBV5-1, with TRBD1 identical over 8 bases. Germline loops: CDR1 SGHRS, CDR2 YFSETQ. V dropped 4 bases and J dropped 3; count of bases not matched to a gene: 18. The length of the CDR3 is 19 residues. The CDR3 region is CASSPGLRLGTGNNQPQHF. The CDR3 region has the DNA TGCGCCAGCAGCCCGGGGCTGCGTCTCGGGACAGGAAACAATCAGCCCCAGCATTTT.

The table lists this clonotype with a few counts. The CDR3 DNA is TGTGCCACCAGTGATGCCTTTCCGCTCGAGACCCAGTACTTC. Its translation: CATSDAFPLETQYF. The genes are TRBV24-1 and TRBJ2-5, with unresolved D. CDR1 is KGHDR, CDR2 SFDVKD, per germline. The CDR3 runs to 14 residues. V was clipped by 3 bases and J by 5 bases, with 12 bases between them.

This clonotype was counted only a few times. The chain combines TRBV2 with TRBJ2-3; D possibly uses TRBD1 or TRBD2 (5 bases each). Germline assignment: CDR1 SNHLY and CDR2 FYNNEI. Trimming left V 8 bases short and J 6 bases short, with 18 bases between. The CDR3 sequence is 14 residues long. CDR3 loop: CASGQRGSLDTQYF. CDR3 sequence (DNA): TGTGCCAGCGGGCAACGGGGCAGCCTGGATACGCAGTATTTT. Full variable domain (missing parts from reference TRBV2 and TRBJ2-3): EPEVTQTPSHQVTQMGQEVILRCVPISNHLYFYWYRQILGQKVEFLVSFYNNEISEKSEIFDDQFSVERPDGSNFTLKIRSTKLEDSAMYFCASGQRGSLDTQYFGPGTRLTVL.

The rearrangement uses TRBV6-5 and TRBJ1-6; D is possibly TRBD1 (5 bases). Trimming cost V 3 bases and J 10 bases, with 22 bases left between them. CDR1 and CDR2 (germline): MNHEY, SVGAGI. The CDR3 runs to 17 residues. CDR3 nucleotide sequence: TGTGCCAGCAGTTATTCGTTCGCAGGAGGGACGGGATCACCCCTCCACTTT. The encoded protein is CASSYSFAGGTGSPLHF.

The chain links TRBV20-1 to TRBJ2-7; D is unclear. The CDR3 length is 12 residues. Deletions cut 4 bases from V and 0 bases from J, with 7 bases between. From germline, CDR1 is DFQATT and CDR2 SNEGSKA (reference sequence). The CDR3 DNA follows: TGCAGTGCTATCCCGATCTCCTACGAGCAGTACTTC. Translated, it gives CSAIPISYEQYF.

This clonotype was observed at least ten times. This chain connects TRBV12-3 or TRBV12-4 to TRBJ1-3, with D tentatively TRBD1 (5 bases). Trimming removed 6 bases at V and 2 bases at J, with 11 bases between. The CDR3 is 14 amino acids. The CDR3, as DNA: TGTGCCAGCAGGGGGACCTCTACTGGAAACACCATATATTTT. Translating gives CASRGTSTGNTIYF.

This clonotype was recorded a few times. V usage is TRBV12-3 or TRBV12-4 and J usage is TRBJ2-4, with D tentatively TRBD1 or TRBD2 (5 bases each). V lost 5 bases to trimming and J lost 0 bases, with 11 bases between them. CDR3 length: 15 residues. The CDR3 sequence: CASSVGTLAKNIQYF. The CDR3 nucleotides read TGTGCCAGCAGTGTAGGGACCCTAGCCAAAAACATTCAGTACTTC.

Ten or more counts support this clonotype. The chain is built from TRBV2 and TRBJ1-6, with no clear D. Trimming cost V 6 bases and J 7 bases, with 13 bases left between them. CDR1 is SNHLY and CDR2 is FYNNEI in the germline V gene. The CDR3 runs to 14 residues. The CDR3 DNA reads as TGTGCCAGCAGCCCCCTGGCCGGGAATTCACCCCTCCACTTT. Amino acid sequence: CASSPLAGNSPLHF. The whole variable domain, filled in from reference TRBV2 and TRBJ1-6, reads EPEVTQTPSHQVTQMGQEVILRCVPISNHLYFYWYRQILGQKVEFLVSFYNNEISEKSEIFDDQFSVERPDGSNFTLKIRSTKLEDSAMYFCASSPLAGNSPLHFGNGTRLTVT.

Many counts were recorded for this clonotype. The V and J genes are TRBV7-9 and TRBJ2-7; possibly TRBD1 for D (6 bases). Germline V lookup: CDR1 SEHNR, CDR2 FQNEAQ (reference sequence). V lost 5 bases and J lost 7, with 15 bases in between. The CDR3 length is 13 residues. The CDR3 sequence: CASSPPTGREQYF. Here the CDR3 DNA reads TGTGCCAGCAGCCCACCGACAGGTCGAGAGCAGTACTTC.

J is TRBJ2-1 and V is TRBV5-5; 7 bases map to TRBD2. V shed 3 bases and J 2 bases; nucleotides not matched to a gene: 2. CDR1 is SGHKS, CDR2 YYEKEE, per germline (reference sequence). The CDR3 covers 14 residues. The CDR3: CASSWGGTYNEQFF. As DNA, the CDR3 is TGTGCCAGCAGCTGGGGGGGGACCTACAATGAGCAGTTCTTC.

There are many counts of this clonotype. This chain uses TRBV6-5 with TRBJ2-1; D remains ambiguous. Germline lookup yields CDR1 MNHEY and CDR2 SVGAGI. The CDR3 consists of 14 residues. V lost 3 bases and J 4 bases, leaving 10 bases between the germline ends. CDR3: CASSYDSLYNEQFF. The DNA for the CDR3 is TGTGCCAGCAGTTATGACTCCTTGTACAATGAGCAGTTCTTC.

The rearrangement joins TRBV7-2 to TRBJ2-7, with TRBD1 matching 9 bases. J gave up 2 bases and V 3 bases, and 2 bases lay outside the gene matches. Germline assignment: CDR1 SGHTA and CDR2 FQGNSA. The CDR3 is made up of 14 amino acids. CDR3 amino acids: CASSFRDRAYEQYV. CDR3 in DNA: TGTGCCAGCAGCTTCAGGGACAGGGCCTACGAGCAGTACGTC.

The rearrangement joins TRBV20-1 to TRBJ2-2; D not resolved. The germline gives CDR1 DFQATT, CDR2 SNEGSKA (reference sequence). The CDR3 runs to 13 residues. Between the trimmed V and J ends, which lost 4 bases and 2 bases, there was a span of 8 bases. CDR3 loop: CSATETNTGELFF. As DNA, the CDR3 is TGCAGTGCTACTGAGACCAACACCGGGGAGCTGTTTTTT.

This clonotype was found many times. This rearrangement joins TRBV3-1 to TRBJ2-4; possibly TRBD2 for D (5 bases). CDR3 length equals 15 residues. Trimming pared 5 bases from V and 2 bases from J, leaving 13 bases between. Germline loops: CDR1 LGHDT, CDR2 YNNKEL (reference sequence). The CDR3 protein is CASSIAFVTKNIQYF. CDR3 nucleotides: TGTGCCAGCAGCATAGCGTTTGTAACCAAAAACATTCAGTACTTC.

This clonotype was counted a few times. The gene calls are TRBV5-4 and TRBJ2-1; 11 bases align to TRBD1. CDR1 and CDR2 (germline): SGHNT, YYREEE (reference sequence). The junction had 8 bases not matched to a gene; V was cut back by 5 bases and J by 7 bases. The CDR3 totals 15 residues. The CDR3 DNA reads TGTGCCAGCAGGTCCAGGGACAGGGGGAATAATGAGCAGTTCTTC. Its translation: CASRSRDRGNNEQFF.

This sequence joins TRBV7-9 and TRBJ2-7, with D possibly TRBD1 on 6 matching bases. Germline V gives CDR1 SEHNR, CDR2 FQNEAQ (reference sequence). V gave up 5 bases and J gave up 4 bases, with 9 bases separating them. This CDR3 comprises 12 residues. Here the CDR3 reads CASSRTGYEQYF. CDR3 nucleotides: TGTGCCAGCAGCAGAACAGGGTACGAGCAGTACTTC.

This sequence joins TRBV20-1 and TRBJ2-5, with 7 bases aligning to TRBD1. With V trimmed by 6 bases and J by 5 bases, 12 bases remained unmatched. Germline lookup yields CDR1 DFQATT and CDR2 SNEGSKA (reference sequence). The CDR3 contains 14 residues. DNA of the CDR3: TGCAGTGCCAGAAACAGGGGCGGTCTGGAGACCCAGTACTTC. Residues: CSARNRGGLETQYF.

The chain combines TRBV19 with TRBJ2-2; TRBD1 matches 7 bases. Germline assignment: CDR1 LNHDA and CDR2 SQIVND (reference sequence). This CDR3 is 16 amino acids long. With 0 bases clipped from V and 5 bases from J, the junction kept 6 bases outside the gene matches. The chain's CDR3 is CASSIDPGGWTGELFF. DNA of the CDR3: TGTGCCAGTAGTATAGATCCAGGGGGTTGGACCGGGGAGCTGTTTTTT.

This chain links TRBV7-2 with TRBJ1-5, with D unresolved. This CDR3 has 15 residues. Germline V gene lookup returns CDR1 SGHTA and CDR2 FQGNSA. V lost 5 bases to trimming and J lost 6 bases, with 17 bases between them. CDR3 coding DNA: TGTGCCAGCAGCAACGTAAAGGAAGGCGTTCAGCCCCAGCATTTT. Translation: CASSNVKEGVQPQHF.

The V and J genes are TRBV9 and TRBJ1-6, with 9 bases identical to TRBD1. Germline V gives CDR1 SGDLS, CDR2 YYNGEE. V shed 5 bases, J shed 14 bases, and the junction held 11 bases outside the gene matches. The CDR3 totals 14 residues. The CDR3, as DNA: TGTGCCAGCAGGGCCGGGACAGGGCCCTCCACCCTCCACTTT. It encodes CASRAGTGPSTLHF.